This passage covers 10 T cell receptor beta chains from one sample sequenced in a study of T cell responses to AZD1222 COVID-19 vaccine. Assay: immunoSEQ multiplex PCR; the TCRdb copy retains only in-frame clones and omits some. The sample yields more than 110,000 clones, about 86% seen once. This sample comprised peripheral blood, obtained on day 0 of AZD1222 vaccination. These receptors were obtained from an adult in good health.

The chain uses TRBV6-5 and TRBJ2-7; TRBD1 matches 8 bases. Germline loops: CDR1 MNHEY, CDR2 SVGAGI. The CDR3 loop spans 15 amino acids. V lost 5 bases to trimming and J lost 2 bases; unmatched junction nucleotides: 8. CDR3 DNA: TGTGCCAGCAGTCCGCGGACAGGGTTCACCTACGAGCAGTACTTC. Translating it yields CASSPRTGFTYEQYF.

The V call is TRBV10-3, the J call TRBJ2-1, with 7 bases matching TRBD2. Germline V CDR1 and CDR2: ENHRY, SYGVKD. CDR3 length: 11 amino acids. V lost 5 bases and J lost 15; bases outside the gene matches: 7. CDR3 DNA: TGTGCCATCAGTCCCAGCGGGGACCTGTTCTTC. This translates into CAISPSGDLFF.

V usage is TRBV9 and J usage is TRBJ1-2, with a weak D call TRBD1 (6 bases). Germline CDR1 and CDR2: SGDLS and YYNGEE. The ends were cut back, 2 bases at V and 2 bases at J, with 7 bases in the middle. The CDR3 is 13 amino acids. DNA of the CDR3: TGTGCCAGCAGCGTCGACAGGAACTATGGCTACACCTTC. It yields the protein CASSVDRNYGYTF.

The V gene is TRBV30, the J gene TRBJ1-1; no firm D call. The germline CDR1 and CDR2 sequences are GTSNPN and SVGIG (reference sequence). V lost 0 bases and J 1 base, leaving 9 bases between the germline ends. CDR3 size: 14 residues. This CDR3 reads CAWSVGLGNTEAFF. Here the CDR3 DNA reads TGTGCCTGGAGTGTTGGGTTAGGGAACACTGAAGCTTTCTTT.

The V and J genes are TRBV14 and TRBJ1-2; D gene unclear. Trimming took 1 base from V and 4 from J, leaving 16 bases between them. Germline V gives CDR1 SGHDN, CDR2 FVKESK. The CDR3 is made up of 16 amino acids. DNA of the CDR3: TGTGCCAGCAGCCAAGGGCACGGAATAGGGAGCTATGGCTACACCTTC. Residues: CASSQGHGIGSYGYTF. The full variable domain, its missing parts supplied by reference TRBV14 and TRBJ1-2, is EAGVTQFPSHSVIEKGQTVTLRCDPISGHDNLYWYRRVMGKEIKFLLHFVKESKQDESGMPNNRFLAERTGGTYSTLKVQPAELEDSGVYFCASSQGHGIGSYGYTFGSGTRLTVV.

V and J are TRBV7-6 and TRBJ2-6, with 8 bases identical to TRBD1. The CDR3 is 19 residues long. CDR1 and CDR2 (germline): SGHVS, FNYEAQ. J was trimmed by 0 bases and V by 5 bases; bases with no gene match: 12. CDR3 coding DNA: TGTGCCAGCAGCCCCACCTCTGGGACAGGTTCCTCTGGGGCCAACGTCCTGACTTTC. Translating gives CASSPTSGTGSSGANVLTF.

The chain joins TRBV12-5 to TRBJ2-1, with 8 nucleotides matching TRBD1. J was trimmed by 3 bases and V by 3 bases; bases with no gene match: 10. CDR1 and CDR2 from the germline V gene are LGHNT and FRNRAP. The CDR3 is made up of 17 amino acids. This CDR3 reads CASGFFPGQGLYNEQFF. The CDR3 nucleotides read TGTGCTAGTGGTTTCTTCCCCGGACAGGGACTCTACAATGAGCAGTTCTTC.

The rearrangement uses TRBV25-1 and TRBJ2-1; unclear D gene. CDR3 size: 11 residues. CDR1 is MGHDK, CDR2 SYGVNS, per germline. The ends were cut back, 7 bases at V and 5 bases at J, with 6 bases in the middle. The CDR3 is CASTLNNEQFF. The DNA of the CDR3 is TGTGCCAGCACCCTCAACAATGAGCAGTTCTTC.

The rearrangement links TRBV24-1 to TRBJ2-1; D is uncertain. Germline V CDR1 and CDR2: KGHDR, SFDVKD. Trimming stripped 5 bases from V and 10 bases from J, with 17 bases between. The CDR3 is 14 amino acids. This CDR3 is CATSVDSWVGEQFF. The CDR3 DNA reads TGTGCCACCAGTGTAGACTCGTGGGTGGGGGAGCAGTTCTTC.

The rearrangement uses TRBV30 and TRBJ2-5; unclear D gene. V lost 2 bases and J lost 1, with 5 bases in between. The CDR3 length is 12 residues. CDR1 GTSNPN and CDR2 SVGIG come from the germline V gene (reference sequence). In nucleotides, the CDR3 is TGTGCCTGGAGTAGGTCCCAAGAGACCCAGTACTTC. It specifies CAWSRSQETQYF.